This TCR beta chain is from a study of monozygotic twins with inflammatory bowel disease. Findings and caveats of the study: Healthy twins shared more clonotypes with others than IBD patients, most markedly active ones.

Template switching introduced UMIs that contain a 6-nucleotide sample barcode. With the 5' RACE reads reprocessed, TCRdb shows one record per CDR3 protein and no DNA. The sample table sets out 40,000 to 45,000 distinct CDR3 sequences. This CDR3 spans 16 amino acids. CDR1 ENHRY and CDR2 SYGVKD come from the germline V gene. Researchers collected around 2.5 ml of blood per donor. Whole blood served as the source of total RNA, and no T cell sorting took place. A note on this clonotype: Its target is unknown.

This sequence originates from a human donor with ulcerative colitis or Crohn's disease, or a healthy co-twin of an affected twin (not recorded which). The V call is TRBV10-3, the J call TRBJ2-3; TCRdb's D gene call, TRBD2, goes unchecked for lack of DNA. Sequenced input: blood. CDR3 residues: CAIRPVTSGYTDTQYF.